This T cell receptor beta chain emerged from a study of T cell changes during pregnancy in multiple sclerosis. The J segment lost 0 bases and the V segment lost 5 bases, leaving 13 bases of the junction unmatched. Per the germline V gene, CDR1 is MDHEN and CDR2 is SYDVKM. The length of the CDR3 is 18 residues. This table comes from immunoSEQ multiplex PCR, and its TCRdb copy is limited to in-frame clones, with some not included. The sample yields about 54,000 clones, about 90% seen once. Sample: CD4+ T cells from peripheral blood mononuclear cells, taken in the first trimester of pregnancy. This sequence originates from a female donor with multiple sclerosis, enrolled in a pregnancy study. V and J are TRBV28 and TRBJ2-1, with TRBD2 matching over 7 bases. CDR3 DNA sequence: TGTGCCAGCAGTCCCGGGAGGAAGGCGGGAGTCTCCTACAATGAGCAGTTCTTC. Amino acids: CASSPGRKAGVSYNEQFF.